This passage covers 9 T cell receptor beta chains from one sample sequenced in a study of cytomegalovirus exposure and HLA in healthy donors. Some clones are missing from TCRdb's copy, which holds only in-frame ones; the method was immunoSEQ multiplex PCR. The sample contains 150,000 to 200,000 clones, about 82% of which appear only once. Sequencing was performed on PBMCs. The receptor source for this set is a young woman in good health and CMV-seronegative.

The V call is TRBV29-1, the J call TRBJ2-5, with D perhaps TRBD1 (6 bases). Trimming took off 7 bases at V and 0 bases at J, with 15 bases between the two ends. CDR3 length: 14 amino acids. The germline CDR1 and CDR2 sequences are SQVTM and ANQGSEA. The CDR3 coding sequence is TGCAGCGCCTCCACAGGGCGAAACCAAGAGACCCAGTACTTC. It translates to CSASTGRNQETQYF.

The rearrangement joins TRBV29-1 to TRBJ1-2; D remains ambiguous. The V and J ends lost 4 bases and 8 bases respectively, with 11 bases between them. The CDR3 covers 11 residues. The germline V gene encodes CDR1 SQVTM and CDR2 ANQGSEA. Here the CDR3 reads CSVGRLEGYTF. DNA of the CDR3: TGCAGCGTTGGTCGACTAGAGGGCTACACCTTC.

This clone has more than one count but fewer than ten. The chain couples TRBV10-3 to TRBJ1-2, with D perhaps matching TRBD1 (5 bases). Trimming took off 0 bases at V and 3 bases at J, with 5 bases between the two ends. CDR1 is ENHRY and CDR2 is SYGVKD in the germline V gene. The CDR3 totals 13 residues. The CDR3 loop is CAISESGDYGYTF. For the CDR3, the DNA is TGTGCCATCAGTGAGTCAGGGGACTATGGCTACACCTTC.

This clone was counted only a few times. The DNA for the CDR3 is TGTGCCAGCAGCGTCGACAGGATGGAGACCCAGTACTTC. Translated: CASSVDRMETQYF. The chain is built from TRBV5-6 and TRBJ2-5, with a weak D call TRBD1 (6 bases). Per the germline V gene, CDR1 is SGHDT and CDR2 is YYEEEE. V lost 4 bases and J 5 bases, leaving 12 bases between the germline ends. The CDR3 totals 13 residues.

The chain carries TRBV5-5 and TRBJ2-3, with TRBD2 matching over 15 bases. V shed 3 bases and J 1 base; nucleotides not matched to a gene: 9. This CDR3 spans 19 amino acids. CDR1 and CDR2 (germline): SGHKS, YYEKEE (reference sequence). In DNA form, the CDR3 reads TGTGCCAGCAGCTCCAGTCCCGGGACTAGCGGGGGGCGCACAGATACGCAGTATTTT. Amino acids: CASSSSPGTSGGRTDTQYF.

The chain carries TRBV30 and TRBJ2-2, with 9 positions matching TRBD2. Germline V gene lookup returns CDR1 GTSNPN and CDR2 SVGIG (reference sequence). The CDR3 consists of 15 residues. The trim removed 3 bases at V and 3 bases at J, leaving 5 bases unmatched. This chain's CDR3 is CAWSHRLADTGELFF. CDR3 bases: TGTGCCTGGAGCCACAGACTAGCGGACACCGGGGAGCTGTTTTTT. Full variable domain (remainder filled in from reference TRBV30 and TRBJ2-2): SQTIHQWPATLVQPVGSPLSLECTVEGTSNPNLYWYRQAAGRGLQLLFYSVGIGQISSEVPQNLSASRPQDRQFILSSKKLLLSDSGFYLCAWSHRLADTGELFFGEGSRLTVL.

This clone occurred many times. The chain uses TRBV18 and TRBJ1-2; maybe TRBD1 (5 bases). V was trimmed by 0 bases and J by 5 bases, leaving 13 bases between them. Germline V gene sequence: CDR1 KGHSH, CDR2 LQKENI. The CDR3 runs to 15 residues. In nucleotides, the CDR3 is TGTGCCAGCTCACCACCGTCGACAGACTCTTATGGCTACACCTTC. Its translation is CASSPPSTDSYGYTF.

This rearrangement joins TRBV29-1 to TRBJ2-7; weak D call: TRBD2 (5 bases). The CDR3 length is 16 residues. Germline V gene data show CDR1 as SQVTM and CDR2 as ANQGSEA. V was pared by 1 base and J by 4 bases, with 20 bases between. The CDR3 DNA sequence: TGCAGCGTTGAAGGTCTGAGTGAGGGAAGGGAATACGAGCAGTACTTC. Its protein product is CSVEGLSEGREYEQYF.

V gene TRBV19 combines with J gene TRBJ2-3; 8 nucleotides match TRBD2. The ends lost 5 bases at V and 2 bases at J; junction bases unmatched: 6. The V gene's germline CDR1 is LNHDA and CDR2 SQIVND (reference sequence). The CDR3 has 15 amino acids. In DNA form, the CDR3 reads TGTGCCAGTAGTCGGCGGGGGGCGAACACAGATACGCAGTATTTT. Its protein product is CASSRRGANTDTQYF.